This record looks at one T cell receptor (beta chain) sequence and its context. Its antigen is unidentified. One end of the junction fails to match germline, which may point to a read error. This specimen comes from a study of Graves' ophthalmopathy and Graves' hyperthyroidism. This CDR3 contains 13 residues. Germline loops: CDR1 LNHNV, CDR2 YYDKDF (reference sequence). Study results and caveats: In blood, most expanded thyroid clonotypes above 0.001 frequency were also detected.

TCR beta CDR3 regions were amplified from RNA transcripts. First-round RT-PCR employed HTBI primers, with a second-round multiplex PCR after it. TCRdb re-analysed the multiplex PCR reads in MiXCR, keeping a single row per CDR3 protein. The data show about 230,000 distinct CDR3 sequences, 40% to 50% seen once. V is TRBV15 and J is TRBJ2-7; D is perhaps TRBD1 (6 bases). Sequences were obtained from peripheral blood. This clonotype was obtained from an adult man with Graves' ophthalmopathy. The CDR3, as DNA: TGTGCCACCAGCATACAGGGTTCCGACGAGCAGCACTTC. As protein: CATSIQGSDEQHF.